This T cell receptor beta chain appears in the sequencing data of a study of blood T cell repertoires in COVID-19 (dated by TCRdb to the early 2020s). In terms of the full investigation: The collaborator samples originated in the United States, Italy and Spain and spanned the acute and convalescent phases of COVID-19. The repertoires were released in a freely available public database intended as a resource for research on the immune response to SARS-CoV-2. Samples were obtained from the ongoing ImmuneRACE study (first 160 participants) and from 1,200 or so subjects provided by 6 global collaborators. Subjects who had been exposed to COVID-19, were actively infected with it, or had recovered from it provided the deeply sampled blood TCRbeta repertoires that made up the dataset. Where available, HLA class I and class II types were obtained from metadata supplied by the sample provider rather than from assay-based typing. The prospective study material was composed of cDNA or gDNA derived from T cells, B-cell-depleted T cells, or PBMCs. Sample metadata almost always included a de-identified subject ID, COVID-19 status, age in years and sex. General conclusions and limits of the study: How much clinical and demographic metadata was included differed by source and by participant, and the metadata was provided uncurated.

Via the germline V gene, CDR1 is SGHRS and CDR2 YFSETQ. The CDR3 covers 14 residues, taking in both the cysteine and the phenylalanine. Only the CDR3 region is kept as DNA, spanning 42 bases read in frame from base 1. The junction shows trimming of 0 bases on V and 5 bases on J, and the gene matches do not reach 1 base of it. Whole blood was collected in K2EDTA tubes by collaborating institutions according to the institutions' own protocols. For TCRbeta analysis, collaborator samples were shipped as frozen whole blood, as isolated PBMCs, or as DNA extracted from either sample type. About this clone: Its antigen is unknown. No much larger clone is present one base from it, and per-base qualities are unavailable.

TCRbeta CDR3 regions were amplified from genomic DNA using the immunoSEQ Assay, a bias-controlled multiplex PCR. Turning to the authors' computational methods: Nucleated cell counts per sample were estimated from amplification of reference gene primers within the assay. To quantify the absolute abundance of each unique TCRbeta CDR3 rearrangement, sequence reads were collapsed and filtered. Productive Simpson clonality was computed per sample as the square root of Simpson's diversity index over productive rearrangements. The table was pulled from immuneACCESS by TCRdb, which kept in-frame rearrangements only. Such tables lose some clones; where checked, under half of the loss comes from unresolved V genes, and the rest has no known cause. Clone size and V and J calls were adopted from that table, with D and trimming inferred from the DNA. This sample lists about 120,000 clones; over 75% were detected once. In total, the top ten clones hold around 30% of the sample.

The sequence links TRBV5-1 to TRBJ2-7, and 11 bases in between align with TRBD2. Sequenced sample: peripheral blood. The receptor's source is a man in his 70s with active or convalescent COVID-19. The DNA sequence follows: TGCGCCAGCAGCTTGGGTAGCGGGAGGGACGAGCAGTACTTC. The encoded protein is CASSLGSGRDEQYF.